This T cell receptor beta chain was sequenced in a study of blood T cell repertoires in COVID-19. Overall study: Sources were T cells, B-cell-depleted T cells, or PBMCs; the material itself was cDNA or gDNA.

Data came from immunoSEQ multiplex PCR; TCRdb stores just in-frame clones and leaves some out. The repertoire consists of hundreds of thousands of clones, with around nine tenths occurring once and the leading ten covering 2.6%. The germline CDR1 and CDR2 sequences are WNHNN and SYGVQD (reference sequence). The ends lost 5 bases at V and 7 bases at J; junction bases unmatched: 4. This CDR3 has 13 amino acids. The gene calls are TRBV10-1 and TRBJ2-2, with 7 bases lining up with TRBD1. The TCR was taken from a man between 60 and 75 years old who had recovered from COVID-19. The specimen was PBMCs or T cells enriched from blood (not recorded which). CDR3 nucleotides: TGCGCCAGCAGTCTCAGGGGGAACGGGGAGCTGTTTTTT. It specifies CASSLRGNGELFF.